The 21 T cell receptor beta chains below all came from one sample that was sequenced in a study of Graves' ophthalmopathy and Graves' hyperthyroidism. RNA transcripts yielded amplified TCR beta CDR3 regions. In the first round, RT-PCR was carried out with HTBI primers, and a multiplex PCR formed the second round. MiXCR, applied by TCRdb to the multiplex PCR reads, yields one record per CDR3 protein. Of over 650,000 distinct CDR3 sequences listed, roughly 41% are singletons. The sequencing input was peripheral blood. These receptor sequences come from an adult man with Graves' ophthalmopathy.

This clonotype was counted many times. The chain is built from TRBV20-1 and TRBJ1-5, with unresolved D. The CDR3 extends over 11 amino acids. Per the germline V gene, CDR1 is DFQATT and CDR2 is SNEGSKA (reference sequence). The ends were cut back, 4 bases at V and 11 bases at J, with 12 bases in the middle. CDR3 DNA: TGCAGTGCTACCCTTGAGGCAGCCCAGCATTTT. It encodes CSATLEAAQHF.

This chain uses TRBV2 with TRBJ1-5; D is unclear. Germline V gene data show CDR1 as SNHLY and CDR2 as FYNNEI. CDR3 size: 13 residues. V was pared by 6 bases and J by 9 bases, with 15 bases between. For the CDR3, the DNA is TGTGCCAGCAGCCGACTAGCGGGAGTGCCCCAGCATTTT. It encodes CASSRLAGVPQHF.

This clonotype was recorded many times. The V call is TRBV6-6, the J call TRBJ1-2; the match to TRBD1 covers 9 bases. V trimming: 5 bases; J trimming: 4 bases; junction bases outside the gene matches: 5. From germline, CDR1 is MNHNY and CDR2 SVGAGI (reference sequence). The CDR3 runs 14 residues. CDR3 sequence reads: CASSTGTGTYGYTF. The CDR3 DNA follows: TGTGCCAGCAGTACTGGGACAGGGACCTATGGCTACACCTTC.

This clonotype was detected many times. The chain carries TRBV7-9 and TRBJ1-2, with 9 bases that match TRBD1. J gave up 4 bases and V 2 bases, and 14 bases lay outside the gene matches. Germline V gene data show CDR1 as SEHNR and CDR2 as FQNEAQ (reference sequence). The CDR3 has 18 amino acids. CDR3 amino acids: CASSLSVIQGARGYGYTF. CDR3 nucleotides: TGTGCCAGCAGCTTATCGGTAATACAGGGGGCGCGCGGCTATGGCTACACCTTC.

This clonotype was detected ten times or more. V usage is TRBV10-2 and J usage is TRBJ1-5, with no clear D. There are 15 residues in the CDR3. The V end lost 3 bases, the J end lost 7 bases, and 16 bases lay between the germline ends. Germline CDR1 WSHSY, CDR2 SAAADI. The CDR3 sequence is CASSDGVGEGQPQHF. For the CDR3, the DNA is TGCGCCAGCAGTGACGGGGTCGGGGAAGGACAGCCCCAGCATTTT.

This clonotype was found many times. The chain uses TRBV7-6 and TRBJ1-1; D gene uncertain. Trimming took off 3 bases at V and 1 base at J, with 9 bases between the two ends. CDR3 length: 14 amino acids. Germline CDR1 is SGHVS and CDR2 is FNYEAQ. The CDR3 loop is CASSLPDGNTEAFF. CDR3 nucleotide sequence: TGTGCCAGCAGCTTGCCTGACGGGAACACTGAAGCTTTCTTT.

This rearrangement joins TRBV7-3 to TRBJ2-5; 9 bases line up with TRBD2. The CDR3 contains 16 residues. Germline V gene data show CDR1 as SGHTA and CDR2 as FQGTGA. CDR3 in DNA: TGTGCTAGAGCAGCGGCGGGGGGGGCCAGCGGAGAGACCCAGTACTTC. It translates to CARAAAGGASGETQYF.

This clonotype was picked up a small number of times. This chain joins TRBV19 and TRBJ2-2, with 12 bases matching TRBD1. The CDR3 loop spans 14 amino acids. Per germline, CDR1 LNHDA and CDR2 SQIVND (reference sequence). V dropped 7 bases and J dropped 9; count of bases not matched to a gene: 6. CDR3: CASNPGQGARELFF. In nucleotides, the CDR3 is TGTGCCAGTAATCCGGGACAGGGGGCCCGGGAGCTGTTTTTT.

This clonotype was counted once. The gene calls are TRBV11-1 and TRBJ1-1; D may be TRBD1 (5 bases). V gave up 5 bases and J gave up 1 base, with 17 bases separating them. CDR1 and CDR2 (germline): SGHAT, FQDESV (reference sequence). The CDR3 has 16 amino acids. The CDR3 here is CASSPGRGDTNTEAFF. CDR3 DNA: TGTGCCAGCAGCCCGGGACGTGGAGATACGAACACTGAAGCTTTCTTT. The whole variable domain, filled in from reference TRBV11-1 and TRBJ1-1, reads EAEVAQSPRYKITEKSQAVAFWCDPISGHATLYWYRQILGQGPELLVQFQDESVVDDSQLPKDRFSAERLKGVDSTLKIQPAELGDSAMYLCASSPGRGDTNTEAFFGQGTRLTVV.

This clonotype was recorded only once. The gene calls are TRBV7-3 and TRBJ2-7; unclear D gene. CDR1 is SGHTA, CDR2 FQGTGA, per germline. This CDR3 contains 13 residues. V lost 7 bases, J lost 6 bases, and 16 bases lay in between. CDR3 sequence reads: CASTGDPQLEQYF. CDR3 nucleotide sequence: TGTGCCAGCACCGGCGACCCTCAGCTCGAGCAGTACTTC.

This clonotype was seen at least ten times. The chain has TRBV19 and TRBJ1-1; TRBD1 might be the D (5 bases). Germline-derived CDR1 and CDR2 are LNHDA and SQIVND (reference sequence). The CDR3 runs 12 residues. V dropped 9 bases and J dropped 4 bases, with 12 bases sitting between them. The CDR3 here is CASKNGGTEAFF. As DNA, the CDR3 is TGTGCCAGCAAAAATGGGGGCACTGAAGCTTTCTTT. Full variable domain (missing parts from reference TRBV19 and TRBJ1-1): DGGITQSPKYLFRKEGQNVTLSCEQNLNHDAMYWYRQDPGQGLRLIYYSQIVNDFQKGDIAEGYSVSREKKESFPLTVTSAQKNPTAFYLCASKNGGTEAFFGQGTRLTVV.

V usage is TRBV10-3 and J usage is TRBJ1-6, with 9 bases lining up with TRBD1. This CDR3 spans 14 amino acids. Germline assignment: CDR1 ENHRY and CDR2 SYGVKD. Trimming at V came to 5 bases and at J to 14 bases, leaving 10 bases not matched to a gene. The CDR3 DNA sequence: TGTGCCATCAGTTCGGACAGGGGATCCCCCACCCTCCACTTT. This translates into CAISSDRGSPTLHF.

This clonotype was counted many times. V is TRBV6-5 and J is TRBJ2-7, with 8 bases that match TRBD1. Germline V CDR1 and CDR2: MNHEY, SVGAGI. The CDR3 is made up of 14 amino acids. The trim removed 6 bases at V and 3 bases at J, leaving 7 bases unmatched. CDR3 sequence: CASSNTGTGYEQYF. CDR3 coding DNA: TGTGCCAGCAGCAATACCGGGACAGGCTACGAGCAGTACTTC.

This clonotype was detected ten times or more. The genes are TRBV9 and TRBJ1-2; maybe TRBD1 (5 bases). The V end was cut by 3 bases, the J end by 2 bases, with 14 bases between. CDR3 length: 15 residues. Looked up from germline, CDR1 is SGDLS and CDR2 is YYNGEE. The CDR3 DNA sequence: TGTGCCAGCAGCGGCCGACAGAGAAACAACTATGGCTACACCTTC. Protein product: CASSGRQRNNYGYTF.

This clonotype was observed a few times. V usage is TRBV7-2 and J usage is TRBJ1-6; maybe TRBD1 (5 bases). V was pared by 3 bases and J by 0 bases, with 12 bases between. Germline V gene lookup returns CDR1 SGHTA and CDR2 FQGNSA. This CDR3 has 17 residues. This chain's CDR3 is CASSLATESSYNSPLHF. The CDR3 DNA follows: TGTGCCAGCAGCTTGGCGACAGAGAGCTCCTATAATTCACCCCTCCACTTT. The complete variable domain, with remaining parts taken from reference TRBV7-2 and TRBJ1-6, reads GAGVSQSPSNKVTEKGKDVELRCDPISGHTALYWYRQSLGQGLEFLIYFQGNSAPDKSGLPSDRFSAERTGGSVSTLTIQRTQQEDSAVYLCASSLATESSYNSPLHFGNGTRLTVT.

This clonotype was detected ten times or more. The chain carries TRBV20-1 and TRBJ1-5, with TRBD1 as a possible D gene (5 bases). The CDR3 runs 13 residues. Germline assignment: CDR1 DFQATT and CDR2 SNEGSKA (reference sequence). Trimming removed 5 bases at V and 1 base at J, with 9 bases between. The CDR3 sequence is CSALRDSNQPQHF. The CDR3 DNA is TGCAGTGCTCTCCGGGACAGCAATCAGCCCCAGCATTTT.

This clonotype was recorded at least ten times. This sequence joins TRBV20-1 and TRBJ2-7, with TRBD1 matching 10 bases. The V and J ends lost 4 bases and 6 bases, in that order; junction bases with no gene match: 6. CDR3 length equals 13 residues. The germline V gene has CDR1 DFQATT and CDR2 SNEGSKA (reference sequence). The CDR3 protein is CSAIPGQGFEQYF. CDR3 bases: TGCAGTGCTATACCGGGACAGGGGTTCGAGCAGTACTTC.

In its sample, this clonotype was seen once. This may stem from a read error, because a much larger clone lies one nucleotide away. The J gene is TRBJ2-7, the V gene TRBV19, with D uncertain. Trimming stripped 3 bases from V and 7 bases from J, with 16 bases between. Per the germline V gene, CDR1 is LNHDA and CDR2 is SQIVND (reference sequence). The CDR3 has 14 amino acids. CDR3 sequence reads: CASSILATSLEQYF. Here the CDR3 DNA reads TGTGCCAGTAGTATTCTGGCTACCTCGCTTGAGCAGTACTTC.

The chain has TRBV2 and TRBJ1-5; TRBD1 matches at 9 bases. The CDR3 runs to 16 residues. Germline-derived CDR1 and CDR2 are SNHLY and FYNNEI. Trimming at V came to 6 bases and at J to 0 bases, leaving 6 bases not matched to a gene. CDR3 in amino acids: CASSRWGQGSNQPQHF. For the CDR3, the DNA is TGTGCCAGCAGCCGCTGGGGACAGGGTAGCAATCAGCCCCAGCATTTT.

As to this clonotype: One end of the junction fails to match germline, which may point to a read error. The chain combines TRBV25-1 with TRBJ2-5; 7 nucleotides line up with TRBD2. The CDR3 contains 15 residues. Germline assignment: CDR1 MGHDK and CDR2 SYGVNS. CDR3 region: CASSAPRGEGETQYF. The CDR3 nucleotides read TGCGCCAGCAGTGCTCCCCGGGGGGAGGGAGAGACCCAGTACTTC.

In its sample, this clonotype was seen many times. V gene TRBV4-1 combines with J gene TRBJ2-7; TRBD2 agrees at 9 bases. CDR3 size: 16 residues. Germline V gene lookup returns CDR1 MGHRA and CDR2 YSYEKL. V lost 4 bases to trimming and J lost 0 bases; unmatched junction nucleotides: 7. CDR3 sequence: CASSRGSGSSSYEQYF. CDR3 in DNA: TGCGCCAGCAGCCGGGGTAGCGGGAGTAGCTCCTACGAGCAGTACTTC.